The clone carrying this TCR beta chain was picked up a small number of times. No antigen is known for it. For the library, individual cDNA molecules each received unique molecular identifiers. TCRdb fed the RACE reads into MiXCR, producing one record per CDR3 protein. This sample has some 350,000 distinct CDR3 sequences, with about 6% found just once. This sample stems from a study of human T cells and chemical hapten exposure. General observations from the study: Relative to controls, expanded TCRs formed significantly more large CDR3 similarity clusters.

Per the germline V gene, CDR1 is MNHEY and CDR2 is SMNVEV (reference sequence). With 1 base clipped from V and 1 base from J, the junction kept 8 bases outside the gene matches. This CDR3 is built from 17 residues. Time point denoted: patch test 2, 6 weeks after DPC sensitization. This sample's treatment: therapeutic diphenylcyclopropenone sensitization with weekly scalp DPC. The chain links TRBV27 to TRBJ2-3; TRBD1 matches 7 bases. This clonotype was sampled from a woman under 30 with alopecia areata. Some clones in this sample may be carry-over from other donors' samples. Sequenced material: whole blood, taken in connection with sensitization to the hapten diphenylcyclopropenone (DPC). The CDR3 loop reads CASSLLGGAGGTDTQYF. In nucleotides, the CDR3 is TGTGCCAGCAGTTTATTAGGGGGCGCAGGGGGCACAGATACGCAGTATTTT.